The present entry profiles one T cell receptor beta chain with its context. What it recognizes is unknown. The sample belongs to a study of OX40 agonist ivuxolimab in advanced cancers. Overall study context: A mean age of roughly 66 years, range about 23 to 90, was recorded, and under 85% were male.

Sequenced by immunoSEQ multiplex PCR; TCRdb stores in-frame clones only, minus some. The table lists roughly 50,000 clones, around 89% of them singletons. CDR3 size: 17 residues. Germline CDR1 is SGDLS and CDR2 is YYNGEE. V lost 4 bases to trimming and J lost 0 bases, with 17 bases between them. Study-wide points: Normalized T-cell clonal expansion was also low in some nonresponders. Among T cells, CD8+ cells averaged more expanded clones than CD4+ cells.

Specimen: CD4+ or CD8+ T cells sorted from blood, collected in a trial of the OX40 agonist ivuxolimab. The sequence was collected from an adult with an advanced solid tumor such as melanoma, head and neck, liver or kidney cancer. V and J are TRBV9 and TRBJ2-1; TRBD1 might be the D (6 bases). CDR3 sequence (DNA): TGTGCCAGCAGCATCAACCGGGACACCTCCTCCTACAATGAGCAGTTCTTC. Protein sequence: CASSINRDTSSYNEQFF.